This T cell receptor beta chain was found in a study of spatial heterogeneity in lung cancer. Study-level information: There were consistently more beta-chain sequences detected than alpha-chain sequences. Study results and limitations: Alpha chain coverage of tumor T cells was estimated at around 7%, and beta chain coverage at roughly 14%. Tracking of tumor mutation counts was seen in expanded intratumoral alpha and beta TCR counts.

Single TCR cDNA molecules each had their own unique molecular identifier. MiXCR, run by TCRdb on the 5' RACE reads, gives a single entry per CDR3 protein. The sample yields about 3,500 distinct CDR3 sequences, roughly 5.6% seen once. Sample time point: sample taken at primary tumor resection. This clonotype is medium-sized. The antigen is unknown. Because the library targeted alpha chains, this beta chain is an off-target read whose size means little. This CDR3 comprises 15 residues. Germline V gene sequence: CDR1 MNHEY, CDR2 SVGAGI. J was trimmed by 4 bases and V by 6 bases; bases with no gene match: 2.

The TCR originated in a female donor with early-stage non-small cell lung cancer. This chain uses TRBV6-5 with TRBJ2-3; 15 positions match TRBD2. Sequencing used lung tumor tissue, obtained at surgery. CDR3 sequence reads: CASSRTSGRADTQYF. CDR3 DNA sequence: TGTGCCAGCAGCCGGACTAGCGGGAGGGCAGATACGCAGTATTTT.